This T cell receptor (beta chain) was observed in a study of a mutant IDH1 vaccine in newly diagnosed glioma. Overall study: The first vaccination came 4-6 weeks after radiotherapy alone, or with temozolomide cycles. Visit timing is recorded as week 35 for V12 and week 47 for V13. Receipt of radiotherapy, temozolomide, or both preceded the study, and most received both.

Turning to this clone: Its antigen is not known.

This CDR3 is 16 amino acids long. Germline V lookup: CDR1 SNHLY, CDR2 FYNNEI. Trimming at V came to 1 base and at J to 4 bases, leaving 5 bases not matched to a gene. Time point: week 35, safety follow-up. Vaccinated patients received 300 ug of mutant IDH1 20-mer peptide per dose, with topical imiquimod. Some clones are missing from TCRdb's copy, which holds only in-frame ones; the method was immunoSEQ multiplex PCR. This table has 40,000 to 45,000 clones, about 83% appearing once. Study observations and caveats: Seemingly, top peripheral T cell clonotype changes bore no relation to pseudoprogression.

This material consisted of PBMCs, taken from a glioma patient whose treatment included an IDH1 peptide vaccine. This TCR was recovered from a woman between 50 and 59 years old with glioma. V usage is TRBV2 and J usage is TRBJ2-2, with TRBD1 matching over 8 bases. The CDR3 coding sequence is TGTGCCAGCAGTGAAGGGGACAGGCTCACCACCGGGGAGCTGTTTTTT. It encodes CASSEGDRLTTGELFF.